Each of the 20 T cell receptor beta chains below was sequenced from the same sample in a study of regulatory T cells in long-lasting Graves disease. Arm-PCR of CDR3 regions and iRepertoire HTBI primers were the basis on which TCR beta libraries were built. TCRdb independently ran MiXCR on the multiplex PCR reads; one entry per CDR3 protein. The data hold about 420,000 distinct CDR3 sequences, with 20% to 25% observed a single time. Sample time point: persistent/refractory GD, antithyroid drugs over 5 years with positive TRAb. TCR sequences were obtained from RNA taken from PBMCs. The sequenced sample was peripheral blood mononuclear cells (PBMCs), obtained when the disease was refractory, from a patient treated with antithyroid drugs. The receptors were gathered from a female donor with Graves disease.

This chain connects TRBV2 to TRBJ2-2; D possibly matches TRBD1 or TRBD2 (5 bases each). V was cut by 7 bases and J by 4 bases, with 19 bases left in between. This CDR3 is built from 16 residues. The germline V gene encodes CDR1 SNHLY and CDR2 FYNNEI. Here the CDR3 reads CASMGGPRGGTGELFF. CDR3 in DNA: TGTGCCAGCATGGGCGGTCCCCGTGGGGGCACCGGGGAGCTGTTTTTT.

The rearrangement uses TRBV6-1 and TRBJ1-2, with 7 bases that match TRBD1. CDR1 and CDR2 (germline): MNHNS, SASEGT. This CDR3 comprises 14 residues. V shed 5 bases, J shed 7 bases, and the junction held 10 bases outside the gene matches. CDR3 nucleotide sequence: TGTGCCAGCAGTACCCAAGGAGGGGGCCGTGGCTACACCTTC. Translating it yields CASSTQGGGRGYTF.

This clonotype was detected ten times or more. The gene calls are TRBV2 and TRBJ2-7, with a tentative D call TRBD2 (6 bases). The CDR3 totals 13 residues. Germline V gene data show CDR1 as SNHLY and CDR2 as FYNNEI. V was shortened by 3 bases and J by 1 base, with 7 bases between the two germline ends. CDR3 sequence reads: CASSERDSYEQYF. CDR3 nucleotide sequence: TGTGCCAGCAGTGAGCGGGATTCCTACGAGCAGTACTTC.

The chain links TRBV27 to TRBJ1-4; TRBD1 agrees at 9 bases. This CDR3 comprises 15 residues. Unmatched junction bases numbered 4, after V lost 5 bases and J lost 3 bases. Germline CDR1 MNHEY, CDR2 SMNVEV (reference sequence). For the CDR3, the DNA is TGTGCCAGCAGTACCTGGACAGGGGCTAATGAAAAACTGTTTTTT. Protein sequence: CASSTWTGANEKLFF.

V and J are TRBV11-2 and TRBJ2-3; D is possibly TRBD1 (6 bases). Germline V gene lookup returns CDR1 SGHAT and CDR2 FQNNGV. Trimming shortened V by 2 bases and J by 1 base, and 13 bases separated the two germline ends. The CDR3 totals 16 residues. The CDR3 here is CASSLSLSGGTDTQYF. The CDR3 region has the DNA TGTGCCAGCAGCTTATCTTTGTCAGGGGGCACAGATACGCAGTATTTT.

This clonotype came up a few times. The rearrangement links TRBV14 to TRBJ2-2, with 7 positions matching TRBD1. J was trimmed by 1 base and V by 2 bases; bases with no gene match: 7. This CDR3 has 17 residues. CDR1 is SGHDN and CDR2 is FVKESK in the germline V gene. CDR3 in amino acids: CASSQLRGILNTGELFF. Here the CDR3 DNA reads TGTGCCAGCAGCCAACTCAGGGGGATCCTGAACACCGGGGAGCTGTTTTTT.

Comments on this clonotype: Its ends do not fully match the called genes, so a read error is possible. The chain recombines TRBV7-6 with TRBJ1-3; no reliable D call. CDR1 is SGHVS and CDR2 is FNYEAQ in the germline V gene. This CDR3 contains 14 residues. In DNA, the CDR3 is TGTACCAGCAGCTTAGCAGCAGGAGGAAACACCATATATTTT. This codes for CTSSLAAGGNTIYF.

The chain is built from TRBV5-1 and TRBJ2-7; 10 bases agree with TRBD2. This CDR3 contains 16 residues. Germline loops: CDR1 SGHRS, CDR2 YFSETQ. J was trimmed by 3 bases and V by 3 bases; bases with no gene match: 9. The CDR3 sequence is CASSWRASGSNYEQYF. The CDR3 nucleotides are TGCGCCAGCAGCTGGAGGGCTAGCGGGAGTAACTACGAGCAGTACTTC.

This clonotype was observed a handful of times. The chain combines TRBV5-1 with TRBJ2-3, with D tentatively TRBD1 (6 bases). CDR3 length: 16 residues. V dropped 7 bases and J dropped 1 base, with 19 bases sitting between them. The germline V gene encodes CDR1 SGHRS and CDR2 YFSETQ. DNA for the CDR3: TGCGCCAGCTCGGCAGTGGGGGCTTCCGGCACAGATACGCAGTATTTT. Protein product: CASSAVGASGTDTQYF.

This sequence joins TRBV6-1 and TRBJ1-1; D unresolved. This CDR3 contains 12 residues. Germline assignment: CDR1 MNHNS and CDR2 SASEGT. V lost 9 bases to trimming and J lost 2 bases, with 10 bases between them. The CDR3 protein is CASTQVNTEAFF. The CDR3 coding sequence is TGTGCCAGTACTCAGGTAAACACTGAAGCTTTCTTT.

With respect to this clonotype: A much larger clone differs from this one at a single base, so this may be a read error. The chain carries TRBV28 and TRBJ2-2, with 9 bases identical to TRBD1. The CDR3 length is 16 residues. Germline CDR1 MDHEN, CDR2 SYDVKM. The junction had 9 bases not matched to a gene; V was cut back by 1 base and J by 9 bases. CDR3 amino acids: CASSLLDRGRARELFF. Here the CDR3 DNA reads TGTGCCAGCAGTTTATTGGACAGGGGTCGGGCCAGGGAGCTGTTTTTT.

Of note for this clonotype: Germline and junction disagree at one end, which may indicate a read error. The gene calls are TRBV7-2 and TRBJ2-7; 11 bases map to TRBD2. Germline V gene data show CDR1 as SGHTA and CDR2 as FQGNSA. This CDR3 contains 15 residues. The CDR3 nucleotides are TGTGTCAGCAGCTACGGGACTAGCGGAACCTACGAGCAGTACTTC. This translates into CVSSYGTSGTYEQYF.

The chain links TRBV29-1 to TRBJ1-2, with unresolved D. The CDR3 extends over 14 amino acids. Germline CDR1 is SQVTM and CDR2 is ANQGSEA. Trimming took off 0 bases at V and 0 bases at J, with 8 bases between the two ends. The CDR3 here is CSVEEMEANYGYTF. CDR3 nucleotide sequence: TGCAGCGTTGAAGAGATGGAGGCTAACTATGGCTACACCTTC.

There are a few counts of this clonotype. This rearrangement joins TRBV6-2 or TRBV6-3 to TRBJ1-5; 9 positions match TRBD1. V was clipped by 2 bases and J by 6 bases; unmatched bases: 11. The germline V gene has CDR1 MNHEY and CDR2 SVGEGT. CDR3 size: 17 residues. CDR3 sequence reads: CASSYRDRAPGGQPQHF. The CDR3 nucleotides are TGTGCCAGCAGTTACCGGGACAGGGCGCCGGGGGGTCAGCCCCAGCATTTT.

This clonotype showed up just a few times. The V and J genes are TRBV5-1 and TRBJ2-7, with D unresolved. Looked up from germline, CDR1 is SGHRS and CDR2 is YFSETQ. V shed 3 bases and J shed 0 bases, with 7 bases lying between them. The length of the CDR3 is 13 residues. In nucleotides, the CDR3 is TGCGCCAGCAGCTCCGAGAACTCCTACGAGCAGTACTTC. Protein product: CASSSENSYEQYF.

V and J are TRBV7-3 and TRBJ2-2; D not certain. V lost 5 bases and J 5 bases, leaving 9 bases between the germline ends. Germline V gene lookup returns CDR1 SGHTA and CDR2 FQGTGA. CDR3 length: 13 amino acids. The CDR3 is CASSQSRTGELFF. The CDR3 nucleotides are TGTGCCAGCAGCCAAAGCAGGACCGGGGAGCTGTTTTTT.

This clonotype was seen only a few times. V is TRBV10-3 and J is TRBJ2-7, with D perhaps matching TRBD1 or TRBD2 (5 bases each). CDR3 length equals 19 residues. The ends were cut back, 0 bases at V and 3 bases at J, with 24 bases in the middle. The V gene's germline CDR1 is ENHRY and CDR2 SYGVKD. The CDR3 is CAISESVGTKQVGLYEQYF. Here the CDR3 DNA reads TGTGCCATCAGTGAGTCTGTGGGGACCAAACAGGTGGGCCTCTACGAGCAGTACTTC.

The sample holds many counts of this clonotype. The V gene is TRBV7-2, the J gene TRBJ1-2; D uncertain. Germline assignment: CDR1 SGHTA and CDR2 FQGNSA. This CDR3 contains 14 residues. The V end lost 1 base, the J end lost 0 bases, and 6 bases lay between the germline ends. The DNA for the CDR3 is TGTGCCAGCAGCTTAGGGGGAACTAACTATGGCTACACCTTC. This codes for CASSLGGTNYGYTF. The whole variable domain, filled in from reference TRBV7-2 and TRBJ1-2, reads GAGVSQSPSNKVTEKGKDVELRCDPISGHTALYWYRQSLGQGLEFLIYFQGNSAPDKSGLPSDRFSAERTGGSVSTLTIQRTQQEDSAVYLCASSLGGTNYGYTFGSGTRLTVV.

This clonotype was observed at least ten times. The CDR3 region has the DNA TGCAGTGCTAGAGATTTCACGGGACAGACTTTTGTGCGAGAGACCCAGTACTTC. It codes for CSARDFTGQTFVRETQYF. The chain carries TRBV20-1 and TRBJ2-5, with 7 nucleotides matching TRBD1. This CDR3 has 18 residues. From germline, CDR1 is DFQATT and CDR2 SNEGSKA (reference sequence). The V segment lost 0 bases and the J segment 4 bases; nucleotides outside the gene matches: 17.

This clonotype was counted ten times or more. This chain joins TRBV12-3 or TRBV12-4 and TRBJ1-1, with unresolved D. This CDR3 contains 13 residues. The V end lost 1 base, the J end lost 8 bases, and 11 bases lay between the germline ends. The CDR3 loop is CASSLGLTREAFF. For the CDR3, the DNA is TGTGCCAGCAGTTTAGGACTAACTAGGGAAGCTTTCTTT.